This note documents a single TCR beta chain sequence. Trimming removed 4 bases from V and 0 bases from J, with 11 bases in between. CDR1 MNHEY and CDR2 SVGAGI come from the germline V gene. The CDR3 covers 15 residues. The sample belongs to a study of blood T cell repertoires in COVID-19. Profiled with immunoSEQ multiplex PCR; TCRdb holds only in-frame clones, not every one. Here the sample spans 160,000 or so clones, under 90% being singletons. The sequencing input was peripheral blood. This clonotype was sampled from a man aged 55 to 69 with acute or convalescent COVID-19. The chain couples TRBV6-5 to TRBJ2-3, with a weak D call TRBD2 (5 bases). In DNA form, the CDR3 reads TGTGCCAGCAGTTTTGCCCCGGGGAGCACAGATACGCAGTATTTT. Protein: CASSFAPGSTDTQYF.